A selection of T cell receptor beta chains follows, all from one sample in a study of regulatory T cells in long-lasting Graves disease. From the multiplex PCR reads, TCRdb called clonotypes with MiXCR, one entry per CDR3 protein. The sample has fewer than 500,000 distinct CDR3 sequences, 15% to 20% seen once. The sample also formed part of further work on T cells in Graves' hyperthyroidism and ophthalmopathy.

The input for sequencing was peripheral blood mononuclear cells (PBMCs), taken at new diagnosis, from a patient treated with antithyroid drugs. These receptors all come from a man in his forties or fifties with Graves disease. CDR3s include the opening cysteine and the closing phenylalanine or tryptophan. D genes are given only for firm matches. Some rows have no size entry. The others give once, few or many, or a class for an expanded clone.

D gene	V gene	clone size	J gene	CDR3 protein	CDR3 DNA
NA	TRBV20-1	many	TRBJ1-2	CSALNDQLGYGYTF	TGCAGTGCTTTGAACGACCAATTAGGCTATGGCTACACCTTC
TRBD1	TRBV7-9	once	TRBJ1-6	CASSHDGQGARSPLHF	TGTGCCAGCTCGCATGATGGACAGGGGGCGCGGTCACCCCTCCACTTT
TRBD2	TRBV10-2	few	TRBJ2-7	CASSENWGGEQYF	TGCGCCAGCAGTGAGAACTGGGGGGGGGAGCAGTACTTC
TRBD2	TRBV29-1	few	TRBJ2-7	CSVEVYGLAGVYEQYF	TGCAGCGTTGAGGTGTACGGACTAGCGGGGGTCTACGAGCAGTACTTC
NA	TRBV29-1	few	TRBJ2-7	CSALTRSYEQYF	TGCAGCGCCCTGACCAGGAGCTACGAGCAGTACTTC
NA	TRBV7-9	many	TRBJ2-6	CASSAQATSGANVLTF	TGTGCCAGCAGCGCCCAAGCCACCTCTGGGGCCAACGTCCTGACTTTC
NA	TRBV2	many	TRBJ1-1	CASSKMNTEAFF	TGTGCCAGCAGTAAAATGAACACTGAAGCTTTCTTT
TRBD1	TRBV12-3/TRBV12-4	NA	TRBJ1-4	CASSFGTGGPATNEKLFF	TGTGCCAGCAGTTTCGGGACAGGGGGCCCCGCAACTAATGAAAAACTGTTTTTT
TRBD1	TRBV7-9	NA	TRBJ2-2	CASSVTGAPTGELFF	TGTGCCAGCAGCGTTACAGGGGCTCCCACCGGGGAGCTGTTTTTT
NA	TRBV20-1	many	TRBJ2-5	CSATTGVETQYF	TGCAGTGCTACGACGGGAGTGGAGACCCAGTACTTC
NA	TRBV25-1	NA	TRBJ2-3	CASSVTNTDTQYF	TGTGCCAGCAGTGTAACCAACACAGATACGCAGTATTTT
NA	TRBV6-1	few	TRBJ2-5	CAHGVMEETQYF	TGCGCCCACGGAGTTATGGAAGAGACCCAGTACTTC